A single sample gave rise to the 2 T cell receptor beta chains below, sequenced in a study of cytomegalovirus exposure and HLA in healthy donors (dated by TCRdb to 2016 to 2017). The library was generated by the immunoSEQ multiplex PCR assay. For the multiplex PCR, a mixture combining 60 forward primers for TCR Vbeta segments and 13 reverse primers for TCR Jbeta segments was used. TCRdb retrieved this table from immuneACCESS and kept in-frame rearrangements only. Not all clones are present; in checked studies, unresolved V genes account for under half, and no reason is known for the remainder. This sample gives under 150,000 clones in total; nearly 65% of them show up just once. 9% to 10% of the sample is taken by the ten largest. Sequenced: PBMCs. All receptors come from a man aged 40-49 years in good health and CMV-seropositive.

The table lists this clone with a few counts. The J gene is TRBJ2-5, the V gene TRBV2, with unresolved D. Per germline, CDR1 SNHLY and CDR2 FYNNEI. Trimming removed 4 bases at V and 4 bases at J, with 7 bases between. The CDR3 totals 12 residues. The DNA of the CDR3 is TGTGCCAGCAGTGCACGCGTAGAGACCCAGTACTTC. Residues: CASSARVETQYF.

The chain recombines TRBV7-9 with TRBJ2-7; 8 positions match TRBD2. The germline CDR1 and CDR2 sequences are SEHNR and FQNEAQ (reference sequence). Trimming cost V 2 bases and J 4 bases; bases outside gene matches: 4. This CDR3 is built from 14 residues. CDR3: CASSLPGGAYEQYF. The CDR3 nucleotides read TGTGCCAGCAGCTTACCGGGGGGGGCGTACGAGCAGTACTTC.